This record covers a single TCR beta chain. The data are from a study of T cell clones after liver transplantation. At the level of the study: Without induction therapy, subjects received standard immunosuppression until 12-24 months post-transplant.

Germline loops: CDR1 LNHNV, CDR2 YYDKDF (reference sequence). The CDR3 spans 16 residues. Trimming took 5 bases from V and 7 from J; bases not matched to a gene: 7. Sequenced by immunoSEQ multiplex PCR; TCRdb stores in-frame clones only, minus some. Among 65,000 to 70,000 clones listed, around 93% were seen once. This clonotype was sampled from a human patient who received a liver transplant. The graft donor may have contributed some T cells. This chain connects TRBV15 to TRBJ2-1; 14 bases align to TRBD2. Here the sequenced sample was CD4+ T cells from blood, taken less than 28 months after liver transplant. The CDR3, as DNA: TGTGCCACCAGCGCCCGGACTAGCGGGAGGATGAATGAGCAGTTCTTC. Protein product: CATSARTSGRMNEQFF.